The 22 T cell receptor beta chains in this list originate from one sample, sequenced in a study of response to subunit inactivated influenza vaccine. TCRdb ran MiXCR on the RT-PCR reads and lists one entry per CDR3 protein. The top ten clones hold approximately 3% of a sample with about 500,000 distinct CDR3 sequences, about 15% of them seen once. The material sequenced was CD4+ T cells sorted from PBMCs, taken approximately 25 months after vaccination. These TCRs come from a man between 50 and 70 years old who received an inactivated influenza vaccine.

This clonotype has just a few counts. V usage is TRBV2 and J usage is TRBJ2-3; maybe TRBD2 (6 bases). V lost 4 bases to trimming and J lost 4 bases, with 12 bases between them. Germline V CDR1 and CDR2: SNHLY, FYNNEI. The CDR3 sequence is 14 residues long. CDR3 nucleotide sequence: TGTGCCAGCAGTGGCGGGGATGCAGCAGATACGCAGTATTTT. It translates to CASSGGDAADTQYF.

This clonotype was picked up a small number of times. This rearrangement joins TRBV9 to TRBJ2-3; D is undetermined. There are 14 residues in the CDR3. Trimming left V 3 bases short and J 1 base short, with 9 bases between. CDR1 is SGDLS and CDR2 is YYNGEE in the germline V gene. The CDR3 bases are TGTGCCAGCAGCGCCAGCGTGGGCACAGATACGCAGTATTTT. Residues: CASSASVGTDTQYF.

This clonotype was observed a few times. This rearrangement joins TRBV18 to TRBJ2-1; no clear D gene. V was cut by 3 bases and J by 11 bases, with 14 bases left in between. The CDR3 covers 13 residues. Germline CDR1 KGHSH, CDR2 LQKENI. CDR3 bases: TGTGCCAGCTCACCCAGAAATGACGAGAAGCAGTTCTTC. It yields the protein CASSPRNDEKQFF.

This clonotype was seen once. The J gene is TRBJ2-6, the V gene TRBV5-1; possibly TRBD2 for D (5 bases). Trimming stripped 4 bases from V and 0 bases from J, with 11 bases between. The CDR3 sequence is 16 residues long. CDR1 is SGHRS and CDR2 is YFSETQ in the germline V gene. The CDR3 sequence: CASSEGLSSGANVLTF. CDR3 in DNA: TGCGCCAGCAGCGAGGGTCTAAGCTCTGGGGCCAACGTCCTGACTTTC.

This clonotype was recorded at least ten times. The CDR3 is CASASTDGLNSPLHF. CDR3 DNA: TGTGCCAGCGCCTCGACTGACGGACTTAATTCACCCCTCCACTTT. This sequence joins TRBV6-1 and TRBJ1-6; no firm D call. Germline CDR1 is MNHNS and CDR2 is SASEGT. V lost 8 bases and J lost 6, with 17 bases in between. The CDR3 has 15 amino acids.

There are many counts of this clonotype. The V call is TRBV20-1, the J call TRBJ2-3; no clear D. V was cut by 3 bases and J by 3 bases, with 10 bases left in between. CDR1 is DFQATT, CDR2 SNEGSKA, per germline (reference sequence). This CDR3 has 13 residues. CDR3 protein: CSARATVTDTQYF. The CDR3 nucleotides read TGCAGTGCTAGGGCGACTGTTACAGATACGCAGTATTTT.

This clonotype occurred a few times. The CDR3 region has the DNA TGTGCCAGCAGCGCCCGGACTAGCGTTGGAAATACGCAGTATTTT. Protein sequence: CASSARTSVGNTQYF. The chain combines TRBV7-2 with TRBJ2-3, with 9 bases identical to TRBD2. The V gene's germline CDR1 is SGHTA and CDR2 FQGNSA. The CDR3 is 15 amino acids. J lost 7 bases, V lost 5 bases, and 10 bases had no gene match.

This chain joins TRBV29-1 and TRBJ2-1; either TRBD1 or TRBD2 may fit D (5 bases each). CDR1 SQVTM and CDR2 ANQGSEA come from the germline V gene. The CDR3 spans 11 residues. Between the trimmed V and J ends, which lost 5 bases and 9 bases, there was a span of 11 bases. CDR3 bases: TGCAGCGTTTCCGGGGCACGTGAGCAGTTCTTC. This sequence encodes CSVSGAREQFF.

V gene TRBV5-1 combines with J gene TRBJ1-3; unclear D gene. This CDR3 is built from 15 residues. CDR1 and CDR2 from the germline V gene are SGHRS and YFSETQ. V lost 0 bases, J lost 0 bases, and 7 bases lay in between. DNA of the CDR3: TGCGCCAGCAGCTTGGAAGGAAACTCTGGAAACACCATATATTTT. Translating gives CASSLEGNSGNTIYF. Looking up the rest from reference TRBV5-1 and TRBJ1-3 gives the full variable domain: KAGVTQTPRYLIKTRGQQVTLSCSPISGHRSVSWYQQTPGQGLQFLFEYFSETQRNKGNFPGRFSGRQFSNSRSEMNVSTLELGDSALYLCASSLEGNSGNTIYFGEGSWLTVV.

The table lists this clonotype with many counts. The V gene is TRBV20-1, the J gene TRBJ2-7; D is unclear. Germline CDR1 and CDR2: DFQATT and SNEGSKA (reference sequence). This CDR3 is built from 10 residues. Here the CDR3 reads CSALKMEQYF. The CDR3 DNA reads TGCAGCGCGTTAAAAATGGAGCAGTACTTC.

The genes are TRBV10-2 and TRBJ2-2; 8 bases map to TRBD1. V was pared by 6 bases and J by 1 base, with 7 bases of the junction left unmatched. The germline gives CDR1 WSHSY, CDR2 SAAADI. The length of the CDR3 is 16 residues. The CDR3 sequence: CASRRPGQVNTGELFF. CDR3 nucleotide sequence: TGCGCCAGCAGGAGACCGGGACAGGTGAACACCGGGGAGCTGTTTTTT.

The rearrangement links TRBV5-1 to TRBJ2-3; TRBD2 aligns across 9 bases. V lost 4 bases, J lost 6 bases, and 9 bases stayed unmatched. Germline CDR1 is SGHRS and CDR2 is YFSETQ. This CDR3 is built from 15 residues. The CDR3 loop reads CASSLSGGAGDTQYF. The DNA for the CDR3 is TGCGCCAGCAGCCTTAGCGGGGGTGCGGGGGATACGCAGTATTTT.

This clonotype was seen more than once but under ten times. The rearrangement uses TRBV10-3 and TRBJ2-5; 8 bases line up with TRBD2. With V trimmed by 10 bases and J by 5 bases, 9 bases remained unmatched. CDR1 ENHRY and CDR2 SYGVKD come from the germline V gene. CDR3 length equals 13 residues. The CDR3 DNA is TGTGCCACCCGAGCGGGAGCGGAGGAGACCCAGTACTTC. Translated: CATRAGAEETQYF.

Concerning this clonotype itself: With a much larger clone just one base away, this may be a read error. The CDR3 sequence is CASSQDQGFLYNSPPHF. The CDR3 bases are TGCGCCAGCAGCCAAGATCAGGGATTCCTCTATAATTCACCCCCCCACTTT. The gene calls are TRBV4-3 and TRBJ1-6, with D perhaps matching TRBD1 (5 bases). The CDR3 extends over 17 amino acids. CDR1 and CDR2 (germline): LGHNA, YSLEER.

The CDR3 nucleotides are TGTGCCAGCAGCTCCGGACAGGGTGGTCACACTGAAGCTTTCTTT. As protein: CASSSGQGGHTEAFF. The genes are TRBV5-4 and TRBJ1-1; TRBD1 matches 8 bases. This CDR3 region has 15 residues. Germline V gives CDR1 SGHNT, CDR2 YYREEE (reference sequence). The V and J ends lost 3 bases and 3 bases, in that order; junction bases with no gene match: 7.

This clonotype was observed a handful of times. The DNA for the CDR3 is TGCAGTGCCGTGCCTAGCAGGGGGTATGTCAATCAGCCCCAGCATTTT. This codes for CSAVPSRGYVNQPQHF. The chain employs TRBV20-1 and TRBJ1-5, with 7 bases lining up with TRBD1. There are 16 residues in the CDR3. CDR1 is DFQATT and CDR2 is SNEGSKA in the germline V gene (reference sequence). J was trimmed by 3 bases and V by 6 bases; bases with no gene match: 14.

A few counts support this clonotype. The chain employs TRBV7-9 and TRBJ2-1; possible D gene TRBD2, 5 bases. V lost 5 bases and J lost 8, with 13 bases in between. Germline assignment: CDR1 SEHNR and CDR2 FQNEAQ (reference sequence). The CDR3 sequence is 13 residues long. CDR3 sequence reads: CASSPPSTDEQFF. Here the CDR3 DNA reads TGTGCCAGCAGCCCGCCTAGCACGGATGAGCAGTTCTTC. Using reference TRBV7-9 and TRBJ2-1 for the parts outside the CDR3, the full variable domain is DTGVSQNPRHKITKRGQNVTFRCDPISEHNRLYWYRQTLGQGPEFLTYFQNEAQLEKSRLLSDRFSAERPKGSFSTLEIQRTEQGDSAMYLCASSPPSTDEQFFGPGTRLTVL.

This clonotype was observed at least ten times. This sequence joins TRBV24-1 and TRBJ2-3, with 10 bases fitting TRBD2. CDR3 size: 17 residues. Germline loops: CDR1 KGHDR, CDR2 SFDVKD. The V and J ends lost 1 base and 0 bases, in that order; junction bases with no gene match: 3. The CDR3 reads CATSDFGAGGSTDTQYF. As DNA, the CDR3 is TGTGCCACCAGTGATTTTGGAGCGGGAGGGAGCACAGATACGCAGTATTTT.

The V call is TRBV20-1, the J call TRBJ2-7; 7 positions match TRBD2. The CDR3 runs to 14 residues. Germline CDR1 and CDR2: DFQATT and SNEGSKA (reference sequence). The J segment lost 0 bases and the V segment lost 4 bases, leaving 6 bases of the junction unmatched. The CDR3: CSAMTSSSSYEQYF. The DNA for the CDR3 is TGCAGTGCTATGACTAGCTCGAGCTCCTACGAGCAGTACTTC.

At least ten counts were recorded for this clonotype. The rearrangement links TRBV10-3 to TRBJ1-1; D is uncertain. The CDR3 consists of 15 residues. V dropped 0 bases and J dropped 4 bases, with 12 bases sitting between them. The germline V gene has CDR1 ENHRY and CDR2 SYGVKD. CDR3 loop: CAISESVLRRTEAFF. Here the CDR3 DNA reads TGTGCCATCAGTGAGTCCGTATTGAGGCGCACTGAAGCTTTCTTT.

This clonotype was recorded a few times. The chain has TRBV19 and TRBJ2-2, with 7 nucleotides matching TRBD2. V lost 7 bases, J lost 0 bases, and 11 bases stayed unmatched. This CDR3 has 17 residues. Germline assignment: CDR1 LNHDA and CDR2 SQIVND (reference sequence). CDR3 protein: CASKSWGRATNTGELFF. The CDR3 DNA reads as TGTGCCAGTAAGAGTTGGGGGAGGGCCACGAACACCGGGGAGCTGTTTTTT. Filled out from reference TRBV19 and TRBJ2-2, the complete variable domain reads DGGITQSPKYLFRKEGQNVTLSCEQNLNHDAMYWYRQDPGQGLRLIYYSQIVNDFQKGDIAEGYSVSREKKESFPLTVTSAQKNPTAFYLCASKSWGRATNTGELFFGEGSRLTVL.

Only a few counts were recorded for this clonotype. The rearrangement links TRBV4-1 to TRBJ2-3; D remains ambiguous. Germline V gene sequence: CDR1 MGHRA, CDR2 YSYEKL. CDR3 length: 12 amino acids. The V end lost 2 bases, the J end lost 5 bases, and 5 bases lay between the germline ends. The CDR3 loop is CASSQRRDTQYF. CDR3 DNA sequence: TGCGCCAGCAGCCAAAGAAGAGATACGCAGTATTTT.